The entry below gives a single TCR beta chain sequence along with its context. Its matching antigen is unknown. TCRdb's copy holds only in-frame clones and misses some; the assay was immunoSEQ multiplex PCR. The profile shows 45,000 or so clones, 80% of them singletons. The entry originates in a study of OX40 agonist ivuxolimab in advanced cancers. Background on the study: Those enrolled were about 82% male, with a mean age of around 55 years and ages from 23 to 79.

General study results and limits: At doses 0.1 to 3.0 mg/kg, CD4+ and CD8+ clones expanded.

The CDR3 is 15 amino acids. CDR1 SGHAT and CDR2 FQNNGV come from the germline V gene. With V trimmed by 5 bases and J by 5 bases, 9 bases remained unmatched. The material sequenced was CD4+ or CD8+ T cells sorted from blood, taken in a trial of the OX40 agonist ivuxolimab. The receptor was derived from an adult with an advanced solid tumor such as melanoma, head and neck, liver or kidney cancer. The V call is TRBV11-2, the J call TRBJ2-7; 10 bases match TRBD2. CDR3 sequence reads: CASSRTAGGLNEQYF. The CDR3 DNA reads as TGTGCCAGCAGCCGTACAGCGGGGGGGCTCAACGAGCAGTACTTC.